The 19 T cell receptor beta chains listed next were all sequenced from one sample in a study of monozygotic twins with inflammatory bowel disease. From the 5' RACE reads, TCRdb lists one entry per CDR3 protein and no DNA. Its listing shows 330,000 or so distinct CDR3 sequences. The source material was blood. The receptors were sampled from a human donor with ulcerative colitis or Crohn's disease, or a healthy co-twin of an affected twin (not recorded which).

The V gene is TRBV29-1, the J gene TRBJ2-1. CDR1 and CDR2 from the germline V gene are SQVTM and ANQGSEA. The CDR3 contains 12 residues. The CDR3 sequence: CSVEDLITQQFF.

J is TRBJ1-4 and V is TRBV10-3; TCRdb names TRBD1, which stays unverified in the absence of DNA. Germline loops: CDR1 ENHRY, CDR2 SYGVKD. CDR3 length: 14 residues. CDR3 residues: CAISGGNTNEKLFF.

The genes are TRBV3-1 and TRBJ1-1; checking the TCRdb D call of TRBD1 is not possible without DNA. The CDR3 consists of 14 residues. CDR1 and CDR2 from the germline V gene are LGHDT and YNNKEL (reference sequence). The CDR3 sequence is CASRLGAMNTEAFF.

This CDR3 reads CASSFQHYQETQYF. The chain links TRBV28 to TRBJ2-5. The V gene's germline CDR1 is MDHEN and CDR2 SYDVKM. The CDR3 is 14 residues long.

V is TRBV27 and J is TRBJ2-1; TCRdb outputs TRBD1, but without DNA this stays unchecked. The length of the CDR3 is 15 residues. The germline V gene encodes CDR1 MNHEY and CDR2 SMNVEV (reference sequence). CDR3 amino acids: CASSRNRDPYNEQFF.

V usage is TRBV30 and J usage is TRBJ2-5. In germline, CDR1 is GTSNPN, CDR2 SVGIG (reference sequence). CDR3 size: 13 residues. The CDR3 loop is CAWSGTTGETQYF.

This chain uses TRBV27 with TRBJ1-4; TCRdb picks TRBD1, but there is no DNA to check that call. Looked up from germline, CDR1 is MNHEY and CDR2 is SMNVEV (reference sequence). This CDR3 is built from 13 residues. The CDR3 loop reads CASSGQGSEKLFF.

The chain links TRBV11-2 to TRBJ1-6. The V gene's germline CDR1 is SGHAT and CDR2 FQNNGV. The CDR3 is made up of 15 amino acids. The CDR3 loop reads CASSFGPLGNSPLHF.

The chain uses TRBV25-1 and TRBJ2-5; lacking DNA, the TRBD1 call made by TCRdb goes unchecked. The germline gives CDR1 MGHDK, CDR2 SYGVNS. The CDR3 is 15 residues long. The CDR3: CASSDEGVHQETQYF.

This chain joins TRBV7-2 and TRBJ1-1; TCRdb names TRBD1, which stays unverified in the absence of DNA. The germline V gene has CDR1 SGHTA and CDR2 FQGNSA. The CDR3 loop spans 16 amino acids. The CDR3 region is CASSPGRGSGNTEAFF.

The chain links TRBV10-1 to TRBJ1-3. This CDR3 region has 13 residues. The germline gives CDR1 WNHNN, CDR2 SYGVQD (reference sequence). CDR3 loop: CASSERTGNTIYF.

The rearrangement joins TRBV6-2 or TRBV6-3 to TRBJ2-3; TCRdb's D gene call, TRBD1, goes unchecked for lack of DNA. This CDR3 is 14 amino acids long. Germline V lookup: CDR1 MNHEY, CDR2 SVGEGT. CDR3 amino acids: CASSLGHGTDTQYF.

The chain is built from TRBV11-2 and TRBJ2-1. The CDR3 spans 16 residues. Germline CDR1 reads SGHAT; CDR2 reads FQNNGV. CDR3 loop: CASSLGAGDPYNEQFF.

The chain's CDR3 is CASSLADEQFF. The chain recombines TRBV5-4 with TRBJ2-1. The CDR3 loop spans 11 amino acids. Germline assignment: CDR1 SGHNT and CDR2 YYREEE (reference sequence).

The genes are TRBV25-1 and TRBJ2-1; lacking DNA, the TRBD1 call made by TCRdb goes unchecked. The CDR3 loop spans 15 amino acids. The V gene's germline CDR1 is MGHDK and CDR2 SYGVNS. The CDR3: CASSESYRGNNEQFF.

The gene calls are TRBV3-1 and TRBJ2-3; as DNA is missing, the TRBD1 call by TCRdb cannot be tested. The CDR3 has 15 residues. CDR1 LGHDT and CDR2 YNNKEL come from the germline V gene (reference sequence). CDR3 loop: CASSQGGTSTDTQYF.

The V gene is TRBV21-1, the J gene TRBJ2-7; TCRdb's D call, TRBD1, is unchecked because there is no DNA. TRBV21-1 is a recognized pseudogene. There are 15 residues in the CDR3. The chain's CDR3 is CASSKGQETGYEQYF.

This chain's CDR3 is CASSVRPIYGYTF. The chain is built from TRBV5-1 and TRBJ1-2. The germline CDR1 and CDR2 sequences are SGHRS and YFSETQ. The CDR3 runs 13 residues.

This sequence joins TRBV7-9 and TRBJ1-1. Germline V gene lookup returns CDR1 SEHNR and CDR2 FQNEAQ (reference sequence). The CDR3 extends over 13 amino acids. CDR3 sequence reads: CASSTTGSTEAFF.